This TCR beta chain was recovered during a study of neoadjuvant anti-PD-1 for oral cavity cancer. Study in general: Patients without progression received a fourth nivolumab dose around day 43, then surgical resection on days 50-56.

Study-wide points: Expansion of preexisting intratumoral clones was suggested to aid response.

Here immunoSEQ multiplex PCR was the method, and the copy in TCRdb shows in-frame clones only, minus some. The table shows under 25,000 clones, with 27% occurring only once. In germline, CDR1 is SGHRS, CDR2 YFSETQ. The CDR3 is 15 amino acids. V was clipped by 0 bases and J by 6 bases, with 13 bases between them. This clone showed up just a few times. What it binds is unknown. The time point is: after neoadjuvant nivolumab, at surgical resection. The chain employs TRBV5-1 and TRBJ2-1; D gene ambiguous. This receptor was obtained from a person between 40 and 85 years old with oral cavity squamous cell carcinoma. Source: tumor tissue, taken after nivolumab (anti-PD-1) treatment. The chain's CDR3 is CASSLAQPGSNEQFF. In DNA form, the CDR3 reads TGCGCCAGCAGCTTGGCGCAGCCCGGCTCCAATGAGCAGTTCTTC.